The source of this T cell receptor beta chain is a study of shared clonotypes between healthy human individuals (dated by TCRdb to 2020 to 2022). Background for the entire study: The cohort included a few men and two women between 18 and 49 years of age. For each donor, three plates each were used for CD4 naive and CD4 memory, two plates were used for CD8 naive, and one plate was used for CD8 memory. Blood TCR repertoires of about 5 healthy adults were deeply sequenced to estimate repertoire size and the extent of clonotype sharing between individuals. Different laboratories and diverse techniques were used to prepare libraries and sequence TCR repertoires, to increase sequencing depth and limit assay-specific biases. Between about 0.9 and 9 billion PBMCs per donor were obtained by leukapheresis. The paper as a whole reports these results and caveats: Compared with non-shared clonotypes, the clonotypes found in all four sorted-subset donors had higher generation probabilities. Larger estimated clonotype richness was generally found for naive subsets than for memory subsets. Rarefaction of sorted-subset datasets indicated incomplete sequencing despite the large sequencing depth. Pairwise subsampling led to the expectation that sequencing depth would affect the degree of clonotype sharing among donors. Across four donors, approximately 5% of naive CD4, roughly 3.4% of naive CD8, about 2% of memory CD4, and about 0.44% of memory CD8 clonotypes were shared. The genetic and exposure-history diversity represented was limited by the small number of donors. Sampling was restricted to blood, and TCR repertoires in tissues likely differ from the TCR repertoires found in blood.

Sequences MDHEN (CDR1) and SYDVKM (CDR2) are obtained from the germline V gene. V and J are trimmed by 3 bases and 4 bases, and the gene matches miss 5 bases of the junction. The CDR3 holds 14 amino acids from the cysteine to the phenylalanine. Just CDR3 DNA is preserved here, 42 bases in frame from base 1. CD8 naive samples consisted of CD45RO-negative cells that were positively selected for CCR7, yielding a CD45RA+CCR7+ population without TemRA cells. The donors were healthy, HIV-negative adults who had no recently reported acute infections or vaccinations. All donors were Caucasian adults living in Nashville, Tennessee, USA. Blood was obtained by leukapheresis, after which PBMCs were separated by Ficoll-Histopaque density gradient centrifugation and cryopreserved in liquid nitrogen vapor phase. Analytical flow cytometry was used to check the purity and quantity of each magnetically sorted T cell population. Genomic DNA was isolated from each sorted fraction and quantified by UV absorbance on a Nanodrop 2000c.

Using the deep immunoSEQ assay, multiplex PCR amplified TCR CDR3 regions from genomic DNA. Genomic DNA extracted from each cell subset was distributed evenly over all wells of several immunoSEQ 96-well plates, and each plate served as one replicate. For sorted subsets, around 200 ng genomic DNA, equal to 30,000 to 35,000 T cell genomes, was loaded into each replicate PCR. Purified libraries were quantified with a Qubit 3.0 fluorometer, sized on a Bioanalyzer 2100, and re-quantified with the KAPA Library Quantification kit. A separate single-read 150-cycle Illumina NextSeq 550 flow cell was used to sequence each immunoSEQ 96-well plate. As for the authors' bioinformatics: Because the immunoSEQ output included only junctional sequences and no quality scores, the filtering could not be the same as the filtering used for full-length reads. Sequences were annotated with PyIR, a Python wrapper for IgBLAST v1.9, and V/J genes and CDR3 were assigned using IMGT germline references. Any read was removed if the V/J assignment was weak (E-value above 1e-6), the CDR3 was missing, or the read contained stop codons, out-of-frame junctions, or ambiguous translated residues. V3J clonotypes were defined as sequences sharing the same inferred V gene, J gene, and CDR3 amino acid sequence. The percentage overlap between two repertoires was calculated by dividing the number of shared unique clonotypes by the size of the smaller repertoire. Repertoire richness was assessed with RTK rarefaction, the Chao1 estimator, and Recon v2.1 estimates of unobserved clonotypes. For all TCRbeta clonotypes obtained by the gDNA method from a few donors, generation probabilities were computed with OLGA. Sourced from immuneACCESS, this table was stored by TCRdb with only in-frame sequences that have V and J called. A share of the clones is absent; for the studies checked, an unresolved V gene accounts for under half, and the remainder has no known explanation. V and J calls and clone size are copied from that table; D and trimming were computed from the DNA. In this sample the table shows about 820,000 clones, approximately 92% of which occur a single time. The ten largest clones take up 24% of the sample.

With regard to this clone: The target of this receptor is not known. No clone much larger than this one lies a single base away; base qualities are absent. This specimen includes other DNA sequences encoding the same CDR3.

The receptor chain draws on TRBV28 and TRBJ2-7; 8 bases in the junction line up with TRBD1. The sequence was obtained from a man younger than 40 in good health. Sequenced input: naive CD8+ T cells sorted from blood. What this sample's cell subset or site label stands for: CD45RA+CCR7+. The CDR3 protein sequence reads: CASSFRTGRYEQYF. The DNA reads as follows: TGTGCCAGCAGTTTCCGGACAGGGAGGTACGAGCAGTACTTC.